This T cell receptor (beta chain) was identified during a study of spatial heterogeneity in lung cancer. The CDR3 has 15 residues. Unmatched junction bases numbered 2, after V lost 5 bases and J lost 0 bases. Looked up from germline, CDR1 is SEHNR and CDR2 is FQNEAQ (reference sequence). General study results and limits: The study found that expanded intratumoral alpha and beta TCR counts tracked tumor mutation counts.

This clonotype came up many times. Its antigen is as yet unknown. In TCRdb, the 5' RACE reads were re-called with MiXCR into one record per CDR3 protein. This sample has fewer than 20,000 distinct CDR3 sequences, with 6% to 7.5% found just once. Regarding time point: sample taken at primary tumor resection. The origin of this receptor is a female donor with early-stage non-small cell lung cancer. The genes are TRBV7-9 and TRBJ2-3, with 10 nucleotides matching TRBD2. The sample here was lung tumor tissue, taken at surgery. CDR3 sequence (DNA): TGTGCCAGCAGCCCAGCGGGGGGGAGCACAGATACGCAGTATTTT. Translated, it gives CASSPAGGSTDTQYF. Filled out from reference TRBV7-9 and TRBJ2-3, the complete variable domain reads DTGVSQNPRHKITKRGQNVTFRCDPISEHNRLYWYRQTLGQGPEFLTYFQNEAQLEKSRLLSDRFSAERPKGSFSTLEIQRTEQGDSAMYLCASSPAGGSTDTQYFGPGTRLTVL.